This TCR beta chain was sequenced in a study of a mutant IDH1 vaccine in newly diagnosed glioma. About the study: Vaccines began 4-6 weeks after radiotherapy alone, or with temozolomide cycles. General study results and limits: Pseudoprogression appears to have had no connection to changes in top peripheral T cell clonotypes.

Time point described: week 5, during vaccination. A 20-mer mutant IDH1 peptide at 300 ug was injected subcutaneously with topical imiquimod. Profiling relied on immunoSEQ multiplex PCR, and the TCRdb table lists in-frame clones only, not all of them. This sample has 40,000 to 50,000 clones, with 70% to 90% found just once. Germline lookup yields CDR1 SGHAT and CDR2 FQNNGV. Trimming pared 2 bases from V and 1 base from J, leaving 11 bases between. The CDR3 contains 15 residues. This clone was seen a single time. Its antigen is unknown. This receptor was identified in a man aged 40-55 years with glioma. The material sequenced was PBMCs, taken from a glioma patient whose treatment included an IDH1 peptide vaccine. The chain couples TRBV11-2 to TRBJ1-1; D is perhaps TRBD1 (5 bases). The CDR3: CASSLQGLSNTEAFF. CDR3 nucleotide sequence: TGTGCCAGCAGCTTACAGGGTTTGTCGAACACTGAAGCTTTCTTT.